These 20 T cell receptor beta chains were all obtained from the same sample, sequenced in a study of T-cell memory formation after mild COVID-19. In TCRdb, the 5' RACE reads were re-called with MiXCR into one record per CDR3 protein. The table records just over 300,000 distinct CDR3 sequences, just under 20% of them present only once. Sequencing input: PBMCs or a T cell subset sorted from them (not recorded which). Receptors originate from a man aged 18 to 30 who had mild COVID-19 (a few samples of this study predate the infection). Cell type and time point are not known.

The J gene is TRBJ2-7, the V gene TRBV5-1; 9 nucleotides match TRBD2. V trimming: 2 bases; J trimming: 0 bases; junction bases outside the gene matches: 3. CDR3 length: 15 amino acids. The germline V gene encodes CDR1 SGHRS and CDR2 YFSETQ. The CDR3: CASSFFSGGSYEQYF. For the CDR3, the DNA is TGCGCCAGCAGCTTTTTTAGCGGGGGCTCCTACGAGCAGTACTTC.

CDR3: CACNRGLADTQYF. CDR3 nucleotide sequence: TGTGCCTGCAACAGGGGGCTAGCAGATACGCAGTATTTT. The V call is TRBV30, the J call TRBJ2-3; 9 nucleotides agree with TRBD1. This CDR3 region has 13 residues. The germline V gene encodes CDR1 GTSNPN and CDR2 SVGIG (reference sequence). V was pared by 6 bases and J by 4 bases, with 5 bases of the junction left unmatched.

The chain employs TRBV3-1 and TRBJ2-7; TRBD1 agrees at 9 bases. CDR3 length: 15 residues. Germline V gene data show CDR1 as LGHDT and CDR2 as YNNKEL (reference sequence). V trimming: 2 bases; J trimming: 4 bases; junction bases outside the gene matches: 6. CDR3 protein: CASSQRDRAWYEQYF. The CDR3 region has the DNA TGTGCCAGCAGCCAAAGGGACAGGGCCTGGTACGAGCAGTACTTC.

In its sample, this clonotype was seen a few times. The rearrangement links TRBV5-1 to TRBJ2-5; D is possibly TRBD2 (5 bases). CDR3 size: 14 residues. CDR1 is SGHRS, CDR2 YFSETQ, per germline. V lost 5 bases to trimming and J lost 0 bases, with 11 bases between them. The CDR3 reads CASRRGGYQETQYF. CDR3 in DNA: TGCGCCAGCAGACGGGGTGGGTACCAAGAGACCCAGTACTTC.

This clonotype was found a few times. The V gene is TRBV5-5, the J gene TRBJ2-2, with D maybe TRBD1 (5 bases). Trimming left V 0 bases short and J 1 base short, with 13 bases between. CDR3 length: 17 amino acids. Germline CDR1 and CDR2: SGHKS and YYEKEE (reference sequence). CDR3: CASSLAWAGLNTGELFF. The CDR3 DNA is TGTGCCAGCAGCTTGGCCTGGGCAGGGTTGAACACCGGGGAGCTGTTTTTT.

The J gene is TRBJ2-2, the V gene TRBV2; TRBD1 is a possible D gene (6 bases). CDR1 is SNHLY and CDR2 is FYNNEI in the germline V gene. Trimming pared 8 bases from V and 1 base from J, leaving 14 bases between. This CDR3 spans 15 amino acids. The CDR3 loop reads CASLPEQGNTGELFF. CDR3 DNA sequence: TGTGCCAGCCTACCCGAACAGGGGAACACCGGGGAGCTGTTTTTT.

The J gene is TRBJ2-1, the V gene TRBV5-1, with TRBD2 identical over 10 bases. The CDR3 spans 16 residues. V trimming: 1 base; J trimming: 6 bases; junction bases outside the gene matches: 7. The germline CDR1 and CDR2 sequences are SGHRS and YFSETQ. The CDR3 protein is CASSLTISGGLNEQFF. In DNA, the CDR3 is TGCGCCAGCAGCTTGACAATTAGCGGGGGGCTCAATGAGCAGTTCTTC.

V and J are TRBV7-3 and TRBJ1-3; unclear D gene. Between the trimmed V and J ends, which lost 2 bases and 0 bases, there was a span of 11 bases. CDR3 length: 16 residues. Germline V gene lookup returns CDR1 SGHTA and CDR2 FQGTGA. This chain's CDR3 is CASSLDGINSGNTIYF. CDR3 bases: TGTGCCAGCAGCTTAGATGGAATCAACTCTGGAAACACCATATATTTT.

The chain couples TRBV7-9 to TRBJ1-2; TRBD1 agrees at 8 bases. This CDR3 is 14 amino acids long. V shed 0 bases and J 8 bases; nucleotides not matched to a gene: 5. Germline V gene data show CDR1 as SEHNR and CDR2 as FQNEAQ (reference sequence). DNA for the CDR3: TGTGCCAGCAGCTTAGCTGGGACAGGAGACGGCTACACCTTC. It codes for CASSLAGTGDGYTF.

This clonotype came up a few times. The chain couples TRBV5-5 to TRBJ2-1, with D perhaps given as TRBD1 or TRBD2 (5 bases each). The CDR3 has 14 amino acids. V lost 3 bases to trimming and J lost 6 bases, with 13 bases between them. Germline V gives CDR1 SGHKS, CDR2 YYEKEE (reference sequence). DNA for the CDR3: TGTGCCAGCAGCTACCGGGACCCCACCAATGAGCAGTTCTTC. This codes for CASSYRDPTNEQFF.

This clonotype was detected only a few times. The genes are TRBV6-6 and TRBJ1-2; no clear D. Trimming pared 4 bases from V and 4 bases from J, leaving 19 bases between. Germline V CDR1 and CDR2: MNHNY, SVGAGI (reference sequence). This CDR3 region has 16 residues. CDR3 nucleotides: TGTGCCAGCAGTTCCACCACTATTAGGTTGTTCTATGGCTACACCTTC. This sequence encodes CASSSTTIRLFYGYTF.

The gene calls are TRBV10-3 and TRBJ2-2; D is perhaps TRBD2 (6 bases). The ends were cut back, 6 bases at V and 3 bases at J, with 14 bases in the middle. Germline V gives CDR1 ENHRY, CDR2 SYGVKD. The CDR3 has 15 residues. CDR3 nucleotide sequence: TGTGCCATCAGGGGGGGACCTCAAGACACCGGGGAGCTGTTTTTT. Protein sequence: CAIRGGPQDTGELFF.

This chain connects TRBV6-1 to TRBJ2-7, with TRBD2 identical over 7 bases. Germline CDR1 MNHNS, CDR2 SASEGT. CDR3 size: 14 residues. V gave up 2 bases and J gave up 3 bases; unmatched junction bases: 4. CDR3 sequence: CASSESGEGYEQYF. Written as DNA, the CDR3 is TGTGCCAGCAGTGAATCGGGGGAGGGCTACGAGCAGTACTTC.

This clonotype was recorded a few times. The genes are TRBV7-2 and TRBJ2-3; perhaps TRBD2 as D (8 bases). CDR3 length: 17 residues. Germline assignment: CDR1 SGHTA and CDR2 FQGNSA. Deletions cut 2 bases from V and 1 base from J, with 16 bases between. This chain's CDR3 is CASSLNPGRGRTDTQYF. The DNA of the CDR3 is TGTGCCAGCAGCTTAAACCCCGGGAGGGGGCGCACAGATACGCAGTATTTT.

The V and J genes are TRBV7-2 and TRBJ2-7; 12 bases are shared with TRBD1. The V and J ends lost 0 bases and 2 bases, in that order; junction bases with no gene match: 8. The CDR3 sequence is 18 residues long. The germline V gene has CDR1 SGHTA and CDR2 FQGNSA. CDR3 loop: CASSLAPPGQGATYEQYF. DNA of the CDR3: TGTGCCAGCAGCTTAGCACCGCCGGGACAGGGGGCCACCTACGAGCAGTACTTC.

This clonotype was counted between two and nine times. The chain uses TRBV7-9 and TRBJ2-7; D is unresolved. CDR1 SEHNR and CDR2 FQNEAQ come from the germline V gene (reference sequence). CDR3 length: 11 residues. V was clipped by 0 bases and J by 5 bases, with 2 bases between them. CDR3 DNA: TGTGCCAGCAGCTTAGCTCACGAGCAGTACTTC. Its protein is CASSLAHEQYF.

In this sample, this clonotype turned up a few times. This sequence joins TRBV5-5 and TRBJ1-2; D might be TRBD1 (5 bases). Germline lookup yields CDR1 SGHKS and CDR2 YYEKEE (reference sequence). The CDR3 spans 17 residues. V lost 0 bases and J lost 5, with 20 bases in between. The CDR3 DNA sequence: TGTGCCAGCAGCTTGGCTGGACGGGACGGAGGTGGTTATGGCTACACCTTC. Protein product: CASSLAGRDGGGYGYTF.

This chain links TRBV7-2 with TRBJ2-5; 7 bases line up with TRBD1. CDR3 size: 15 residues. Germline V gene lookup returns CDR1 SGHTA and CDR2 FQGNSA. The V gene end was trimmed by 1 base and the J gene end by 4 bases; junction bases not matched to a gene: 6. The CDR3 spells CASSLERGPPETQYF. The CDR3 nucleotides are TGTGCCAGCAGCTTAGAGAGGGGGCCCCCAGAGACCCAGTACTTC.

The chain combines TRBV10-3 with TRBJ2-4; D call uncertain. From germline, CDR1 is ENHRY and CDR2 SYGVKD. This CDR3 region has 20 residues. V was trimmed by 0 bases and J by 0 bases, leaving 21 bases between them. The CDR3, as DNA: TGTGCCATCAGTGAGTCGACGGTCCGAAGGAATCCTATAGCCAAAAACATTCAGTACTTC. Its translation is CAISESTVRRNPIAKNIQYF.

This clonotype has more than one count but fewer than ten. The genes are TRBV5-5 and TRBJ2-7, with TRBD1 identical over 7 bases. This CDR3 has 14 amino acids. After removal of 3 bases from V and 4 bases from J, the junction contained 7 bases not matched to a gene. Germline loops: CDR1 SGHKS, CDR2 YYEKEE (reference sequence). This CDR3 is CASSWSAGGYEQYF. The CDR3 DNA reads TGTGCCAGCAGCTGGTCGGCAGGGGGATACGAGCAGTACTTC.